This paragraph covers one TCR beta chain sequence. The sample originates from a study of blood T cell repertoires in COVID-19. Source study methods: Counts of nucleated cells, estimated from reference gene primer amplification, were obtained. The method was immunoSEQ multiplex PCR; TCRdb's version includes in-frame clones alone and lacks a portion of them. The V and J calls and clone size are taken from that table; D and trimming were inferred from the DNA. The table includes roughly 190,000 clones, 75% to 85% detected once. The CDR3 contains 14 residues. V was trimmed by 0 bases and J by 4 bases, leaving 10 bases between them. Germline V gives CDR1 MNHNS, CDR2 SASEGT. Seattle participants joined during active infection and were tracked over time.

The chain combines TRBV6-1 with TRBJ2-7, with D possibly being TRBD2 (6 bases). The sequence came from a woman aged 40-49 years with COVID-19, enrolled during active disease. Sequenced sample: peripheral blood. CDR3 protein: CASSEASLAYEQYF. The CDR3 bases are TGTGCCAGCAGTGAAGCCTCCCTAGCGTACGAGCAGTACTTC.